Presented here are 8 T cell receptor beta chains from one specimen sequenced in a study of cytomegalovirus exposure and HLA in healthy donors. A multiplex PCR was run with 60 Vbeta primers and 13 Jbeta primers. TCRdb keeps only in-frame clones here, not all; method: immunoSEQ multiplex PCR. The sample lists around 160,000 clones, roughly 80% occurring once. Sequencing input: PBMCs. These receptor sequences come from a woman aged 40 to 49 in good health and CMV-seropositive.

This chain uses TRBV30 with TRBJ2-3; 12 bases map to TRBD2. The CDR3 is made up of 16 amino acids. V shed 3 bases, J shed 0 bases, and the junction held 4 bases outside the gene matches. The V gene's germline CDR1 is GTSNPN and CDR2 SVGIG (reference sequence). CDR3 bases: TGTGCCTGGAGACTAGCGGGGGGAACTAGCACAGATACGCAGTATTTT. Protein sequence: CAWRLAGGTSTDTQYF.

The DNA of the CDR3 is TGTGCCAGCAGCCGACTTCAGGGGGCCCTTGAGACCCAGTACTTC. Protein sequence: CASSRLQGALETQYF. The gene calls are TRBV7-7 and TRBJ2-5, with 8 bases matching TRBD1. Germline V CDR1 and CDR2: SSHAT, FNYEAQ (reference sequence). This CDR3 region has 15 residues. Trimming cost V 5 bases and J 5 bases; bases outside gene matches: 10.

CDR3: CASSLGPGYNSPLHF. For the CDR3, the DNA is TGTGCCAGCAGCTTGGGGCCAGGGTATAATTCACCCCTCCACTTT. V and J are TRBV5-6 and TRBJ1-6; TRBD1 is a possible D gene (5 bases). Germline V lookup: CDR1 SGHDT, CDR2 YYEEEE. This CDR3 spans 15 amino acids. V was pared by 0 bases and J by 4 bases, with 8 bases between.

CDR3 residues: CASSVDRAASSPLHF. The CDR3 region has the DNA TGTGCCAGCAGCGTTGACAGGGCGGCTAGTTCACCCCTCCACTTT. The genes are TRBV27 and TRBJ1-6; TRBD1 aligns across 7 bases. The V segment lost 6 bases and the J segment 9 bases; nucleotides outside the gene matches: 11. This CDR3 is 15 amino acids long. Germline assignment: CDR1 MNHEY and CDR2 SMNVEV (reference sequence).

The chain recombines TRBV19 with TRBJ1-6, with 8 bases identical to TRBD1. V was pared by 1 base and J by 5 bases, with 1 base of the junction left unmatched. Germline CDR1 LNHDA, CDR2 SQIVND (reference sequence). The CDR3 runs to 15 residues. The chain's CDR3 is CASSIGQGNNSPLHF. The CDR3 bases are TGTGCCAGTAGTATAGGACAGGGGAATAATTCACCCCTCCACTTT.

This clone was seen only a few times. CDR3 coding DNA: TGTGCCAGCAGTGACTGGCGGGGGGGCTACGAGCAGTACTTC. It codes for CASSDWRGGYEQYF. This sequence joins TRBV6-1 and TRBJ2-7; 9 bases map to TRBD2. The V and J ends lost 3 bases and 3 bases, in that order; junction bases with no gene match: 3. Germline V gene data show CDR1 as MNHNS and CDR2 as SASEGT. The CDR3 loop spans 14 amino acids.

This chain joins TRBV30 and TRBJ2-7; a weak D match, TRBD1 (5 bases). The CDR3 spans 14 residues. CDR1 GTSNPN and CDR2 SVGIG come from the germline V gene (reference sequence). Trimming left V 4 bases short and J 1 base short, with 14 bases between. CDR3 sequence reads: CAWTASDSSYEQYF. As DNA, the CDR3 is TGTGCCTGGACCGCCTCCGACAGTTCCTACGAGCAGTACTTC. Full variable domain (outside the CDR3, taken from reference TRBV30 and TRBJ2-7): SQTIHQWPATLVQPVGSPLSLECTVEGTSNPNLYWYRQAAGRGLQLLFYSVGIGQISSEVPQNLSASRPQDRQFILSSKKLLLSDSGFYLCAWTASDSSYEQYFGPGTRLTVT.

The V call is TRBV2, the J call TRBJ2-7; a weak D match, TRBD2 (5 bases). The V gene lost 9 bases and the J gene lost 1 base, with 16 bases spanning the gap. The CDR3 is 14 residues long. Looked up from germline, CDR1 is SNHLY and CDR2 is FYNNEI. The CDR3 sequence is CASTELTSSYEQYF. The CDR3, as DNA: TGTGCCAGTACGGAACTTACTAGTTCCTACGAGCAGTACTTC.